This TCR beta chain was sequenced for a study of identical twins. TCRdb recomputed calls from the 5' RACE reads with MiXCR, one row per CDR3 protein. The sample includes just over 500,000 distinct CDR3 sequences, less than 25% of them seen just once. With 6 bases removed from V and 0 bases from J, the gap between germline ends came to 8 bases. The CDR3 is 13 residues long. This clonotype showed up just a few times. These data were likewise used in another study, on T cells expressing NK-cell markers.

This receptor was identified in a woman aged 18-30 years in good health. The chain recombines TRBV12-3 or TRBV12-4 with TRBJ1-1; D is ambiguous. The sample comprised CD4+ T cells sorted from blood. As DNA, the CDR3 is TGTGCCAGCAGGCAGAACCTGAACACTGAAGCTTTCTTT. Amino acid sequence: CASRQNLNTEAFF.